This TCR beta chain was identified in a study of shared clonotypes between healthy human individuals. Background on the study: CD4 naive and memory got three plates each, CD8 naive two, CD8 memory one. General study results and limits: A reduction in generation probabilities was seen for non-shared clonotypes relative to those shared by all four donors.

Trimming took 0 bases from V and 5 from J, leaving 13 bases between them. CDR1 is SGDLS and CDR2 is YYNGEE in the germline V gene. This CDR3 is built from 15 residues. In regard to this clone: What it binds is unknown.

Profiled with immunoSEQ multiplex PCR; TCRdb holds only in-frame clones, not every one. The sample gives approximately 2.4 million clones, roughly 95% of which show up once; more than 0.1% is in the top ten. Only Caucasian adults living in Nashville, Tennessee made up the donor group. The source is a man aged 18 to 35 in good health. Source material: naive CD4+ T cells sorted from blood. Subset here: CD45RA+ positively selected. The chain combines TRBV9 with TRBJ2-3, with no clear D. In DNA, the CDR3 is TGTGCCAGCAGCGTAGAGGCTAGAGTAAGAGATACGCAGTATTTT. Amino acid sequence: CASSVEARVRDTQYF.